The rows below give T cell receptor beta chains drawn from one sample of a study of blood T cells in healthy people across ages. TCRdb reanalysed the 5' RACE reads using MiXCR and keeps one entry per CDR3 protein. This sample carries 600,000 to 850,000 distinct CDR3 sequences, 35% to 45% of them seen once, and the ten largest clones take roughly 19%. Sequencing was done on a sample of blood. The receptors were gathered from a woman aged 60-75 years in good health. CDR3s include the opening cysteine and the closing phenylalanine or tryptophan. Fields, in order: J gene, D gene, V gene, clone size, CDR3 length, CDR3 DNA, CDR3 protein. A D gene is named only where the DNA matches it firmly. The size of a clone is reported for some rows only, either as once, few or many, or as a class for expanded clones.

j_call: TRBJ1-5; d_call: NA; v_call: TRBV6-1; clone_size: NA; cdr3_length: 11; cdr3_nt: TGTGCCAGTATGGGCAATCAGCCCCAGCATTTT; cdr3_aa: CASMGNQPQHF
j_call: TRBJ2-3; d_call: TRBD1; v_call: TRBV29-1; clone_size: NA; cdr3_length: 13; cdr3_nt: TGCAGCGCCCGGACAGGGACGGCAGATACGCAGTATTTT; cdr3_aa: CSARTGTADTQYF
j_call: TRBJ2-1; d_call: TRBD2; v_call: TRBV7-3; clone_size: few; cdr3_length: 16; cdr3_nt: TGTGCCAGCAGCTTATTCGGGGGGGGCTCCTACAATGAGCAGTTCTTC; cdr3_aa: CASSLFGGGSYNEQFF
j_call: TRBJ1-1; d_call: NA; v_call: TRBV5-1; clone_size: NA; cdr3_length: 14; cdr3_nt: TGCGCCAGCAGCGGGGAGGGGAGGAACACTGAAACTTTCTTT; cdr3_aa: CASSGEGRNTETFF
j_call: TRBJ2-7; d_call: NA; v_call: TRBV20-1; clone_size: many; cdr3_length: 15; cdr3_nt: TGCAGTGCTAGAGACCCGGCACCGGGGCGCTACGAGCAGTACTTC; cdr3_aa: CSARDPAPGRYEQYF
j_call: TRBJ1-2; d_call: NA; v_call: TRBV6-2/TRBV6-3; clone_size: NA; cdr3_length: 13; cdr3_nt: TGTGCCAGCAGCCCCGGACCGAGAACGGGCTACACCTTC; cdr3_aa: CASSPGPRTGYTF
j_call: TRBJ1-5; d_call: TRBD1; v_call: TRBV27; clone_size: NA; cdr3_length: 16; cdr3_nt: TGTGCCAGCAGTTCAGGGACAGGGTATAGCAATCAGCCCCAGCATTTT; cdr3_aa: CASSSGTGYSNQPQHF
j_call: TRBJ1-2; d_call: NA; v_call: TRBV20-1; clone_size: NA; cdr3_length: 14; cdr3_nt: TGCAGTGCTAGGGTGTGGGGCGGCGACTATGGCTACACCTTC; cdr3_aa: CSARVWGGDYGYTF
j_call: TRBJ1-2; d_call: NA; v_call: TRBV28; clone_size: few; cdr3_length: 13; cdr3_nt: TGTGCCGGCAGCAATACACCAAACTATGGCTACACCTTC; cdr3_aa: CAGSNTPNYGYTF
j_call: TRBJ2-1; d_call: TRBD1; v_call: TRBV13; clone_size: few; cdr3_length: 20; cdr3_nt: TGTGCCAGCAGCCCCGGACAGGGGCCCAATCGGGGGGCCCCCTACAATGAGCAGTTCTTC; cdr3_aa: CASSPGQGPNRGAPYNEQFF
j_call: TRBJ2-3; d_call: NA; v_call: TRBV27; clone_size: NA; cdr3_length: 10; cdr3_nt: TGTGCCCCTAAGAGAGATACGCAGTATTTT; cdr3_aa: CAPKRDTQYF
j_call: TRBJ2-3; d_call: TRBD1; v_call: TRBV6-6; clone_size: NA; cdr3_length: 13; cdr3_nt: TGTGCCAGCGGCAGGGGGCTGACAGATACGCAGTATTTT; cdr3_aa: CASGRGLTDTQYF
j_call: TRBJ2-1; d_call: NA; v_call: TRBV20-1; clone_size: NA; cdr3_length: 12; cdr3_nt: TGCAGTGCCCCCCGCCGGGACAATGAGCAGTTCTTC; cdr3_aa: CSAPRRDNEQFF
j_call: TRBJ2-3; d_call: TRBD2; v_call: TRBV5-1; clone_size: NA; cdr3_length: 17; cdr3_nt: TGCGCCAGCAGCCCCGGACTAGCGGGGGCCAACACAGATACGCAGTATTTT; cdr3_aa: CASSPGLAGANTDTQYF
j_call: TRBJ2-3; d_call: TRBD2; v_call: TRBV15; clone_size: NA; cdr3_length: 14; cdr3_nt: TGTGCCACCCGGGGGACTAGCGGGACGTATACGCAGTATTTT; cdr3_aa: CATRGTSGTYTQYF
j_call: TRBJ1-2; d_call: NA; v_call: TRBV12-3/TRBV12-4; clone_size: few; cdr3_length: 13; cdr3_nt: TGTGCCAGCAGTTTAAGTAGAGGCTATGGCTACACCTTC; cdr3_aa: CASSLSRGYGYTF
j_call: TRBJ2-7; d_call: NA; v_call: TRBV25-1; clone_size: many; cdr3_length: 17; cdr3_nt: TGTGCCAGCAGCCAGACCCCAGGGATCGGGGGCAACTACGAGCAGTACTTC; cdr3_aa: CASSQTPGIGGNYEQYF
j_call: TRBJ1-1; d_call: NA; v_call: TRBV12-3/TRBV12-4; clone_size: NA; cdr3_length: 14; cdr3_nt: TGTGCCAGCTATATAGGACAGTATAACACTGAAGCTTTCTTT; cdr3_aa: CASYIGQYNTEAFF
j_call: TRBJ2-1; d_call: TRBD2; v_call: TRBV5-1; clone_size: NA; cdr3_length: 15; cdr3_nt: TGCGCCAGCAGCTGGGGTCGGGGGGGATACAATGAGCAGTTCTTC; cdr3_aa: CASSWGRGGYNEQFF
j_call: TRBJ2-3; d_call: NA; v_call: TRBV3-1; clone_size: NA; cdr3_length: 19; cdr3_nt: TGTGCCAGCAGCCAAGAAGGGGTTGGAGCGATTGGGTACGCAGATACGCAGTATTTT; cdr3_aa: CASSQEGVGAIGYADTQYF
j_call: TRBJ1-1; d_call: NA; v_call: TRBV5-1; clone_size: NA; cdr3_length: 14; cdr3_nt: TGCGCCAGCAGCTACACCGGGACAACTTCTGAAGCTTTCTTT; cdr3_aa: CASSYTGTTSEAFF
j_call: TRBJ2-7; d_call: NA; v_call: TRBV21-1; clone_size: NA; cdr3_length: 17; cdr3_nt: TGTGCCAGCAGCGCTCAGGGACAGGGTTCCGTAGCCTACGAGCAGTACTTC; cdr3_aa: CASSAQGQGSVAYEQYF
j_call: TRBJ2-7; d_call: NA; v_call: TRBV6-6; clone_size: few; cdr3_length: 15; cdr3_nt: TGTGCCAGCAGTTACGGTGGGAGCGCCTCCTACGAGCAGTACTTC; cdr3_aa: CASSYGGSASYEQYF
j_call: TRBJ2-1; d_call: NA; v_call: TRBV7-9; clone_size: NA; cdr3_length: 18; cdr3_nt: TGTGCCAGCAGCTTAGTGTTTGGGGGGGGACACACCTACAATGAGCAGTTCTTC; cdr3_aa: CASSLVFGGGHTYNEQFF
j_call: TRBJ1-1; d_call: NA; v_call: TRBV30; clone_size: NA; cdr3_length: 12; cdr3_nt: TGTGCCTGGAGTCGAGAGAACACTGAAGCTTTCTTT; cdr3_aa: CAWSRENTEAFF
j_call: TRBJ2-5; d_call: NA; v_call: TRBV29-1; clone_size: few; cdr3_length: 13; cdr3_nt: TGCAGCGTCTCGGGGGCGGGGCAAGAGACTCAGTACTTC; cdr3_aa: CSVSGAGQETQYF
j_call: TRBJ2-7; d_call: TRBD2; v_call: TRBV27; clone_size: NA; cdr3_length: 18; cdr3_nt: TGTGCCAGCAGTCCTGGGACTAGCGGGGGGGCCTTCTACAATGAGCAGTACTTC; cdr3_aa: CASSPGTSGGAFYNEQYF
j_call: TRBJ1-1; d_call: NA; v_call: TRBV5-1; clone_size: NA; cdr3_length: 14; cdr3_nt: TGCACCAGCAGCCTGGACAGCACCACTCCTGAAGCTTTCTTT; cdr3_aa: CTSSLDSTTPEAFF
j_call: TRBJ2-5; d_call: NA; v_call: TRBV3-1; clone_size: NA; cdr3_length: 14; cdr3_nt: TGTGCCAGCAGCCAAGGCTACAGTTTGGAGACCCAGTACTTC; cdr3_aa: CASSQGYSLETQYF
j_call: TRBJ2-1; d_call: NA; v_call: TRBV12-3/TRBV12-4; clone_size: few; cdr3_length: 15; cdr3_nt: TGTGCCACCAATCGGGGGGCCCCTTATCACAATGAGCAGTTCTTC; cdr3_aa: CATNRGAPYHNEQFF
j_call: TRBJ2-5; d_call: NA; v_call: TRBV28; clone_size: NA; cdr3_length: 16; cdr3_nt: TGTGCCAGCAGTTTATCAGAGGGTGTATTGGATCAGCCCCAGTACTTC; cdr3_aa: CASSLSEGVLDQPQYF
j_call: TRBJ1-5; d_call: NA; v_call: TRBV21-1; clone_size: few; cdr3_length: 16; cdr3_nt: TGTGCCAGCAACGGGCCTCCTCGTCTTAGCAATCAGCCCCAGCATTTT; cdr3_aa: CASNGPPRLSNQPQHF
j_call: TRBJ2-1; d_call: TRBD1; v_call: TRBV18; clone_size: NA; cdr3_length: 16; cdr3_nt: TGTGCCAGCTCACCAGGGGTAGGGACAGGATACAATGAGCAGTTCTTC; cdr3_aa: CASSPGVGTGYNEQFF
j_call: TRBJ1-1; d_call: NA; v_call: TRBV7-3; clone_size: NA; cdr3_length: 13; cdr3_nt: TGTGCCAGCAGCTTAAACGGGTTTAGTGTAGCTTTCTTT; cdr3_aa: CASSLNGFSVAFF
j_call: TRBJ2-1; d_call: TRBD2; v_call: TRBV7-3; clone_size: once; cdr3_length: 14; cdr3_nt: TGTGCCAGCAGCTATAGCGGGCCTAACAATGAGCAGTTCTTC; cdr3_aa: CASSYSGPNNEQFF
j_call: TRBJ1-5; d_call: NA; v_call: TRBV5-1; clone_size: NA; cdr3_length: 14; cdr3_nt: TGCGCCAGCAGCTTGGAGGGCCCCAATCAGCCCCAGCATTTT; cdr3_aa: CASSLEGPNQPQHF
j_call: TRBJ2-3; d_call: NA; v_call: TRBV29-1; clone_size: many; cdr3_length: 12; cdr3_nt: TGCAGCACCCGACAGAACACAGATACGCAGTATTTT; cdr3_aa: CSTRQNTDTQYF
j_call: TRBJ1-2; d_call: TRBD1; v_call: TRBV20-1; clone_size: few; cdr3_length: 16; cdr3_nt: TGCAGTGCTCCGCGGGACAGGGGCCAAATTTCCTATGGCTACACCTTC; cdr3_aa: CSAPRDRGQISYGYTF
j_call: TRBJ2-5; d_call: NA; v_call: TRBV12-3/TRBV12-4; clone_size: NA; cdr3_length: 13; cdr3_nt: TGTGCCAGCAGTGTCCGTGTCCGAGAGACCCAGTACTTC; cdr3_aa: CASSVRVRETQYF
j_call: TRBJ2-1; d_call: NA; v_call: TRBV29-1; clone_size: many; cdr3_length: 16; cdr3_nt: TGCAGCGTTGCCTGGGCCCTAAAGGGGGATGGCAATGAGCAGTTCTTC; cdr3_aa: CSVAWALKGDGNEQFF
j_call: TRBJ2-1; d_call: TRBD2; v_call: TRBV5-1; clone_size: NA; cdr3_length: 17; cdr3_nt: TGCGCCAGCAGCTCCCTGGGGGGGGAAGGCTCCTACAATGAGCAGTTCTTC; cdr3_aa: CASSSLGGEGSYNEQFF
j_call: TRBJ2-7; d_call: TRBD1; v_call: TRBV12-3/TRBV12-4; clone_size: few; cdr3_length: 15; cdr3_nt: TGTGCCAGCAGCCCGACAGGGGATCCTTCCTACGAGCAGTACTTC; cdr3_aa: CASSPTGDPSYEQYF
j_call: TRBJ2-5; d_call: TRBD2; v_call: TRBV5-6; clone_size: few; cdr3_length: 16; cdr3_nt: TGTGCCAGCAGCTTGCCGCCTGCGGGAGGGAGAGAGACCCAGTACTTC; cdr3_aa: CASSLPPAGGRETQYF
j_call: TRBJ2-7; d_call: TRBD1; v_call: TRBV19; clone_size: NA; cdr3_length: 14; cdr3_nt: TGTGCCAGTAGAGGTCCCTCGGGACAGCGGGAGCAGTACTTC; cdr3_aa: CASRGPSGQREQYF
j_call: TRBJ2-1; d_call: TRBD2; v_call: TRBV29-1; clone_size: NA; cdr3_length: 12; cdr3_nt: TGCAGCGTTACGAGCGGGAGTTATGAGCAGTTCTTC; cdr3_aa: CSVTSGSYEQFF
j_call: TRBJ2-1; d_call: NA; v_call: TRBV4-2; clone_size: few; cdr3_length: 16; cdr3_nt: TGTGCCAGCAGCCAAGCCTGGGGACCTGGCTACAATGAGCAGTTCTTC; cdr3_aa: CASSQAWGPGYNEQFF
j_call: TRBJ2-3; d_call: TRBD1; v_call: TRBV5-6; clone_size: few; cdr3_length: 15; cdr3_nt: TGTGCCAGCAGCCAAGGGGGCGGGAGCACAGATACGCAGTATTTT; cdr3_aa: CASSQGGGSTDTQYF
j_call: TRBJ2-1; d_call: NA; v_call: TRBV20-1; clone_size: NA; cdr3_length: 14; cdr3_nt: TGCAGTGCTACACGGTCTAACTCCTACAATGAGCAGTTCTTC; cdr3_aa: CSATRSNSYNEQFF
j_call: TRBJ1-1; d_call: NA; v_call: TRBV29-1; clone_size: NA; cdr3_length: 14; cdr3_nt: TGCAGCATTGGGGGTACAGGGATGAGGACTGAAGCTTTCTTT; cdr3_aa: CSIGGTGMRTEAFF